What follows are 13 T cell receptor beta chains derived from one specimen sequenced in a study of blood T cell repertoires in COVID-19 (dated by TCRdb to the early 2020s). The library was built by means of the immunoSEQ multiplex PCR assay. TCRdb's version of the immuneACCESS table is confined to in-frame rearrangements and falls short of the full clone set. An unresolved V gene accounts for under half of the shortfall where checked; the remainder is of unknown origin. Here the sample has approximately 210,000 clones; over 75% occur a single time. The biggest ten clones account for approximately 3.1% of the sample. What was sequenced was PBMCs or T cells enriched from blood (not recorded which). The receptors were sampled from a woman aged 60-70 years who had recovered from COVID-19.

This clone was detected once. The chain employs TRBV7-9 and TRBJ2-5, with D perhaps matching TRBD1 (7 bases). The CDR3 extends over 15 amino acids. V lost 10 bases and J 2 bases, leaving 20 bases between the germline ends. Germline V gene data show CDR1 as SEHNR and CDR2 as FQNEAQ (reference sequence). This chain's CDR3 is CAIIRRDRGQETQYF. CDR3 sequence (DNA): TGTGCCATCATACGGAGGGACAGAGGACAAGAGACCCAGTACTTC.

The chain joins TRBV14 to TRBJ2-5, with TRBD2 as a possible D gene (5 bases). The CDR3 loop spans 17 amino acids. CDR1 is SGHDN and CDR2 is FVKESK in the germline V gene. Between the trimmed V and J ends, which lost 6 bases and 2 bases, there was a span of 22 bases. The CDR3 spells CASRSSARASGQETQYF. The CDR3 bases are TGTGCCAGCAGATCCAGCGCGCGGGCTTCGGGGCAAGAGACCCAGTACTTC.

The chain couples TRBV19 to TRBJ1-4; no clear D. Trimming left V 3 bases short and J 0 bases short, with 8 bases between. The germline V gene has CDR1 LNHDA and CDR2 SQIVND (reference sequence). CDR3 length: 15 amino acids. The CDR3 here is CASSIPRATNEKLFF. CDR3 DNA sequence: TGTGCCAGTAGTATCCCCCGTGCAACTAATGAAAAACTGTTTTTT.

V and J are TRBV5-1 and TRBJ1-1, with D maybe TRBD1 (6 bases). The V and J ends lost 4 bases and 3 bases respectively, with 13 bases between them. The CDR3 sequence is 14 residues long. From germline, CDR1 is SGHRS and CDR2 YFSETQ. CDR3 in amino acids: CASSPRTAYTEAFF. The CDR3 nucleotides read TGCGCCAGCAGCCCCCGGACAGCTTACACTGAAGCTTTCTTT.

V gene TRBV5-1 combines with J gene TRBJ2-6; possibly TRBD2 for D (5 bases). V gave up 4 bases and J gave up 0 bases, with 14 bases separating them. This CDR3 spans 17 amino acids. Germline CDR1 reads SGHRS; CDR2 reads YFSETQ. In nucleotides, the CDR3 is TGCGCCAGCAGCCTGAGGAGCGGACTCTCTGGGGCCAACGTCCTGACTTTC. It encodes CASSLRSGLSGANVLTF.

This chain joins TRBV5-1 and TRBJ2-3, with TRBD1 matching 7 bases. V shed 4 bases, J shed 2 bases, and the junction held 10 bases outside the gene matches. The CDR3 contains 16 residues. Germline V gives CDR1 SGHRS, CDR2 YFSETQ. CDR3 sequence reads: CASSPSPDRYTDTQYF. The CDR3, as DNA: TGCGCCAGCAGCCCTAGCCCGGACAGGTACACAGATACGCAGTATTTT.

This chain joins TRBV12-3 or TRBV12-4 and TRBJ1-2; D ambiguous. The germline V and J ends were trimmed by 2 bases and 4 bases, with 8 bases remaining between them. CDR3 length equals 13 residues. The CDR3 loop reads CASSLYRVYGYTF. CDR3 nucleotides: TGTGCCAGCAGTTTATACAGAGTCTATGGCTACACCTTC.

The J gene is TRBJ1-4, the V gene TRBV10-3; perhaps TRBD1 as D (5 bases). Germline values: CDR1 ENHRY, CDR2 SYGVKD. CDR3 size: 12 residues. Trimming took off 4 bases at V and 12 bases at J, with 12 bases between the two ends. CDR3 DNA sequence: TGTGCCATCAGTGGATCCGGACAAGAACTGTTTTTT. This encodes CAISGSGQELFF.

The chain is built from TRBV18 and TRBJ1-2; tentative D call: TRBD1 (5 bases). The CDR3 loop spans 13 amino acids. Germline CDR1 and CDR2: KGHSH and LQKENI. Trimming shortened V by 4 bases and J by 2 bases, and 8 bases separated the two germline ends. The CDR3 bases are TGTGCCAGCTCACGGCAGGGCAACTATGGCTACACCTTC. It codes for CASSRQGNYGYTF.

The V gene is TRBV20-1, the J gene TRBJ2-7; D might be TRBD1 (5 bases). Trimming left V 3 bases short and J 4 bases short, with 16 bases between. Looked up from germline, CDR1 is DFQATT and CDR2 is SNEGSKA (reference sequence). The CDR3 consists of 14 residues. The CDR3 DNA is TGCAGTGCTAGTAGTCGGGCAGGGTTGTACGAGCAGTACTTC. This translates into CSASSRAGLYEQYF.

This clone was counted a single time. The chain has TRBV6-5 and TRBJ2-1; 9 bases are a match to TRBD2. The length of the CDR3 is 13 residues. CDR1 is MNHEY and CDR2 is SVGAGI in the germline V gene. The V segment lost 8 bases and the J segment 10 bases; nucleotides outside the gene matches: 9. The CDR3 here is CASWAGGPREQFF. In DNA, the CDR3 is TGTGCCAGCTGGGCGGGGGGGCCACGGGAGCAGTTCTTC.

This chain uses TRBV14 with TRBJ2-1; the match to TRBD2 covers 7 bases. The ends lost 3 bases at V and 0 bases at J; junction bases unmatched: 8. The CDR3 has 17 amino acids. The germline V gene has CDR1 SGHDN and CDR2 FVKESK. This CDR3 is CASSQMTSSSSYNEQFF. DNA for the CDR3: TGTGCCAGCAGCCAGATGACTAGCTCAAGCTCCTACAATGAGCAGTTCTTC.

For this clone: The identical CDR3 is also encoded by other nucleotide sequences in the sample. This chain links TRBV6-5 with TRBJ1-6; possibly TRBD1 for D (6 bases). The CDR3 length is 14 residues. CDR1 MNHEY and CDR2 SVGAGI come from the germline V gene. Deletions cut 5 bases from V and 9 bases from J, with 14 bases between. CDR3 nucleotide sequence: TGTGCCAGCAGTCAACAGGGAAGGGGTTCACCCCTCCACTTT. Its protein product is CASSQQGRGSPLHF.